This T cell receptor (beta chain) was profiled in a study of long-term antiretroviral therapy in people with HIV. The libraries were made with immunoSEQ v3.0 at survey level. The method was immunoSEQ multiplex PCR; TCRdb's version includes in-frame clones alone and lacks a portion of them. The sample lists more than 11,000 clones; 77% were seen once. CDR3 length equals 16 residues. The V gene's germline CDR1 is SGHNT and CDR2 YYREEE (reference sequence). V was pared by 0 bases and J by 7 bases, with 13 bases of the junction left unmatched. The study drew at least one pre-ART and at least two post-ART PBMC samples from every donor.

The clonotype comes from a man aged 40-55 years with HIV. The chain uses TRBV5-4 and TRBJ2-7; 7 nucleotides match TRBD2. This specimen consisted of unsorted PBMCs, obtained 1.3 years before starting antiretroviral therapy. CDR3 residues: CASSLGPGGGSVEQYF. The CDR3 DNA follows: TGTGCCAGCAGCTTGGGACCGGGGGGTGGGAGTGTAGAGCAGTACTTC.